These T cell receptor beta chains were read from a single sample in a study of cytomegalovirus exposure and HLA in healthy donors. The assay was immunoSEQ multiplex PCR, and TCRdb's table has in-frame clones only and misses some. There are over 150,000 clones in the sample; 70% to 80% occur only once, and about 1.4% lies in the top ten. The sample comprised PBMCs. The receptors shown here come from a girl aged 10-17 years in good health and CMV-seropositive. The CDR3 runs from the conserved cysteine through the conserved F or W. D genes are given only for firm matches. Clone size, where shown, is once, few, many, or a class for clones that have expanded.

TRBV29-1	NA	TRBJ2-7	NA	CSVAQGVYEQYF	TGCAGCGTTGCACAGGGAGTGTACGAGCAGTACTTC
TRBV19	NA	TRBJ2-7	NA	CASSKKPTGSYEQYF	TGTGCCAGTAGTAAGAAACCTACAGGCTCCTACGAGCAGTACTTC
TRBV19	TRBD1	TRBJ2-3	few	CASISDRGPDTQYF	TGTGCCAGTATATCGGACAGGGGTCCAGATACGCAGTATTTT
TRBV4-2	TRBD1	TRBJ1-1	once	CASSRDRDTEAFF	TGTGCCAGCAGCCGCGACAGGGACACTGAAGCTTTCTTT
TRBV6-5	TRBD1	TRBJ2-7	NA	CASSYEQGMGYEQYF	TGTGCCAGCAGTTACGAACAGGGGATGGGATACGAGCAGTACTTC
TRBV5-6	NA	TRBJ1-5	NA	CASSSGYTLNQPQHF	TGTGCCAGCAGCTCAGGATACACTCTCAATCAGCCCCAGCATTTT
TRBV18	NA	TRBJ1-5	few	CASSPHSNQPQHF	TGTGCCAGCTCACCTCATAGCAATCAGCCCCAGCATTTT
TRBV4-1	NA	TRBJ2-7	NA	CASSQDVGAPLEQYF	TGCGCCAGCAGCCAAGACGTGGGGGCACCCCTCGAGCAGTACTTC
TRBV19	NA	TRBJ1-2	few	CASSILGKGDHYGYTF	TGTGCCAGTAGTATATTGGGGAAGGGGGATCACTATGGCTACACCTTC
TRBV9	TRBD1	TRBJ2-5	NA	CASSGSTGGQETQYF	TGTGCCAGCAGCGGATCTACAGGGGGCCAAGAGACCCAGTACTTC
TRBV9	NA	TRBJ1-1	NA	CASSVVYSGNTEAFF	TGTGCCAGCAGCGTAGTCTACAGCGGGAACACTGAAGCTTTCTTT
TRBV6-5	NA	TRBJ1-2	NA	CATYRNGYTF	TGTGCCACCTACAGGAATGGCTACACCTTC
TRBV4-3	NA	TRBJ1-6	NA	CASSQFGAGGSPLHF	TGCGCCAGCAGCCAATTCGGCGCGGGGGGCTCACCCCTCCACTTT
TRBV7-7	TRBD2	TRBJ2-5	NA	CASSLSLREGETQYF	TGTGCCAGCAGCTTATCCCTTAGGGAGGGAGAGACCCAGTACTTC
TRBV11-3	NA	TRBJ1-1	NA	CASSLAGHNTEAFF	TGTGCCAGCAGCTTAGCAGGGCACAACACTGAAGCTTTCTTT
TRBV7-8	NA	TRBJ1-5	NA	CASSLDLAGQPQHF	TGTGCCAGCAGCTTAGATTTGGCGGGACAGCCCCAGCATTTT
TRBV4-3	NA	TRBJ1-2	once	CASSLRRANYGYTF	TGCGCCAGCAGCTTGAGGAGAGCTAACTATGGCTACACCTTC
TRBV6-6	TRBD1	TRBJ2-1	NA	CASSYYRPTGKQFF	TGTGCCAGCAGTTACTATAGGCCGACAGGGAAGCAGTTCTTC
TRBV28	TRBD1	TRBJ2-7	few	CASSFPPGDSRGRGYEQYF	TGTGCCAGCAGTTTTCCCCCCGGGGACAGTCGGGGTAGGGGCTACGAGCAGTACTTC
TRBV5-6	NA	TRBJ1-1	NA	CASSLVAPEVGAEAFF	TGTGCCAGCAGCTTGGTAGCCCCGGAAGTAGGGGCTGAAGCTTTCTTT
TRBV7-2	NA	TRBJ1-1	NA	CASSWGGVNTEAFF	TGTGCCAGCAGCTGGGGGGGCGTGAACACTGAAGCTTTCTTT
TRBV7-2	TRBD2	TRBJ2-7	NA	CASSPPTGGPGHEQYF	TGTGCCAGCAGCCCTCCAACGGGGGGGCCGGGGCACGAGCAGTACTTC
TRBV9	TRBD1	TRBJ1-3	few	CASQDRPSSGNTIYF	TGTGCCTCGCAGGACAGGCCGAGCTCTGGAAACACCATATATTTT
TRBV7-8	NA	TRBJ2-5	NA	CASSLGLGDETQYF	TGTGCCAGCAGCTTAGGACTAGGAGACGAGACCCAGTACTTC
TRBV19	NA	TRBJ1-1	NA	CASSAQGRLNTEAFF	TGTGCCAGTAGTGCGCAGGGGCGCCTGAACACTGAAGCTTTCTTT
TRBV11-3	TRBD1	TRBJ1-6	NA	CASSLGQGNSPLHF	TGTGCCAGCAGCTTGGGACAGGGTAATTCACCCCTCCACTTT
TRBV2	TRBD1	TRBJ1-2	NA	CASTIQGYNYGYTF	TGTGCCAGCACTATACAGGGGTATAACTATGGCTACACCTTC
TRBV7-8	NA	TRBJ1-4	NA	CASSPQGLKEKLFF	TGTGCCAGCAGTCCACAGGGTTTAAAGGAAAAACTGTTTTTT
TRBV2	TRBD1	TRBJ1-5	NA	CASSPDRRARHSNQPQHF	TGTGCCAGCAGTCCGGACAGGAGGGCCCGTCATAGCAATCAGCCCCAGCATTTT
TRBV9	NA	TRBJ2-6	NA	CASSGRQASGANVPTF	TGTGCCAGCAGCGGAAGACAGGCCTCTGGGGCCAACGTCCCGACTTTC
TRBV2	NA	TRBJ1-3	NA	CASPGFSGNTIYF	TGTGCCAGCCCAGGATTCTCTGGAAACACCATATATTTT
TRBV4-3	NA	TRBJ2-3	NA	CASSHSRDTQYF	TGCGCCAGCAGCCATAGCAGAGATACGCAGTATTTT
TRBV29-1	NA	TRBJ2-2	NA	CSVRQSNTGELFF	TGCAGCGTTAGACAGTCGAACACCGGGGAGCTGTTTTTT
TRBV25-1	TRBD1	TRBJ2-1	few	CAGGQDPYNEQFF	TGTGCCGGGGGACAGGACCCCTACAATGAGCAGTTCTTC
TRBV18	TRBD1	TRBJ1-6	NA	CASSPRQGGDNSPLHF	TGTGCCAGCTCCCCCCGGCAGGGGGGCGATAATTCACCCCTCCACTTT
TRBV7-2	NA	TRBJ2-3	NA	CASSFPVSEITDTQYF	TGTGCCAGCAGCTTTCCTGTTAGCGAGATCACAGATACGCAGTATTTT
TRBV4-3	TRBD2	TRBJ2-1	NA	CASSQDLGLAGVGEQFF	TGCGCCAGCAGCCAAGACCTCGGACTAGCGGGGGTCGGTGAGCAGTTCTTC
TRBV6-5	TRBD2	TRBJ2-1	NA	CASSYSPSGVGYEQFF	TGTGCCAGCAGTTACTCGCCTAGCGGGGTTGGTTATGAGCAGTTCTTC
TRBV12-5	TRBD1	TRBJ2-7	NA	CASGPHYRGYEQYF	TGTGCTAGTGGTCCACATTACAGGGGTTACGAGCAGTACTTC
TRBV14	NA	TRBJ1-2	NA	CASSPAGSLGGYTF	TGTGCCAGCAGCCCAGCCGGGTCCTTGGGTGGCTACACCTTC
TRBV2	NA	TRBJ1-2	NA	CASSALDSDYGYTF	TGTGCCAGCAGTGCCCTGGACAGCGACTATGGCTACACCTTC
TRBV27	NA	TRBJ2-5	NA	CASAIRRGETQYF	TGTGCCAGCGCCATACGGCGAGGAGAGACCCAGTACTTC
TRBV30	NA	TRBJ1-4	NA	CAWSVWSADEKLFF	TGTGCCTGGAGTGTATGGTCCGCGGATGAAAAACTGTTTTTT
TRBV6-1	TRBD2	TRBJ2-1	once	CASSIPPTSGNEQFF	TGTGCCAGCAGCATCCCCCCTACTAGCGGGAATGAGCAGTTCTTC
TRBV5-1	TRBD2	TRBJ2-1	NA	CASSPGLAGYNEQFF	TGCGCCAGCAGCCCTGGACTAGCGGGGTATAATGAGCAGTTCTTC
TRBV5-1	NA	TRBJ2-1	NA	CASSLGGLLRVENNEQFF	TGCGCCAGCAGCTTGGGGGGCCTGCTCAGGGTCGAGAACAATGAGCAGTTCTTC
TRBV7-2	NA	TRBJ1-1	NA	CASSLTGFGNTEAFF	TGTGCCAGCAGCTTAACAGGGTTTGGGAACACTGAAGCTTTCTTT
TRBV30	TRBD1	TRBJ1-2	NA	CAWSGDRGAYGYTF	TGTGCCTGGAGTGGGGACAGGGGAGCCTATGGCTACACCTTC
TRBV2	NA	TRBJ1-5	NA	CASSTGQPQHF	TGTGCCAGCAGTACAGGACAGCCCCAGCATTTT
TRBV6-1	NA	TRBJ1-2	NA	CASSDNSYGYTF	TGTGCCAGCAGTGACAACAGCTATGGCTACACCTTC
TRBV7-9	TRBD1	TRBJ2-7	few	CASSLVSWQGVNYEQYF	TGTGCCAGCAGCTTAGTAAGCTGGCAGGGGGTCAACTACGAGCAGTACTTC